This T cell receptor beta chain was identified during a study of cytomegalovirus exposure and HLA in healthy donors. Study as a whole: A data release that came early held approximately 85 million unique TCRs from HLA-typed donors.

Study-wide results and caveats: Analyzed later, most CMV-associated TCR beta chains appeared HLA-restricted. Earlier results showed most TCR beta V segments being productive about 87% or about 30% of the time. Compared with the roughly 700-donor mean, an Asian-associated ancestry cluster reportedly had fewer N-insertions, according to a later analysis.

This clone has only one observation. Its antigen is undetermined. The PCR employed 60 Vbeta primers together with 13 Jbeta primers. Assay: immunoSEQ multiplex PCR; the TCRdb copy retains only in-frame clones and omits some. Of some 130,000 clones in the sample, 60% to 85% were seen once. This CDR3 comprises 14 residues. Germline CDR1 and CDR2: SGHTA and FQGNSA. Trimming took off 3 bases at V and 1 base at J, with 9 bases between the two ends. This sequence joins TRBV7-2 and TRBJ2-5, with a tentative D call TRBD2 (5 bases). This clonotype was sampled from a young man in good health and CMV-seronegative. The sequencing sample was made of PBMCs. CDR3 loop: CASSLDWGQETQYF. The CDR3 bases are TGTGCCAGCAGCTTGGACTGGGGCCAAGAGACCCAGTACTTC.